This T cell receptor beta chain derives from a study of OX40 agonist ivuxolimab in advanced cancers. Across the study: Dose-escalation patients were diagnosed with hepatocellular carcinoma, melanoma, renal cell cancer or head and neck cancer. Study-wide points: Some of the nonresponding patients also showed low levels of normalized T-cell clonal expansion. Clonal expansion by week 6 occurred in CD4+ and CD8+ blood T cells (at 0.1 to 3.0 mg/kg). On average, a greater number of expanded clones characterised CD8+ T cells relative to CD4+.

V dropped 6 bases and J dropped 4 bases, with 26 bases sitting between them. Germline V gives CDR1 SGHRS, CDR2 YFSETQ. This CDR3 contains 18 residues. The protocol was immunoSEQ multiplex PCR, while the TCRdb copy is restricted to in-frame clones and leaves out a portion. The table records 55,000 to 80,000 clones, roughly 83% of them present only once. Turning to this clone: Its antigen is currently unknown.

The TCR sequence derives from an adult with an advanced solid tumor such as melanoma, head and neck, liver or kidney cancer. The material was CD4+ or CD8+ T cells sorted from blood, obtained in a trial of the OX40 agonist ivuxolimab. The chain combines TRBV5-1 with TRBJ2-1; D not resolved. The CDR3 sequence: CASTVLAQTETLYNEQFF. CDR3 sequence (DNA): TGCGCCAGCACGGTACTCGCCCAAACAGAGACTCTTTACAATGAGCAGTTCTTC. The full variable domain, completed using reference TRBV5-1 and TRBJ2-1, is KAGVTQTPRYLIKTRGQQVTLSCSPISGHRSVSWYQQTPGQGLQFLFEYFSETQRNKGNFPGRFSGRQFSNSRSEMNVSTLELGDSALYLCASTVLAQTETLYNEQFFGPGTRLTVL.